This T cell receptor (beta chain) was found in a study of blood T cell repertoires in COVID-19. The repertoire was sequenced with immunoSEQ multiplex PCR; TCRdb's copy has only in-frame clones and lacks some. The table records 200,000 to 250,000 clones, about 84% of them present only once. Participants, about 18 to 90 years old, spanned 25 or so US areas. The V end was cut by 6 bases, the J end by 2 bases, with 12 bases between. This CDR3 is 14 amino acids long. The germline CDR1 and CDR2 sequences are MDHEN and SYDVKM. This rearrangement joins TRBV28 to TRBJ2-3; D might be TRBD1 (7 bases). The sequenced sample consisted of PBMCs or T cells enriched from blood (not recorded which). This clonotype was sampled from a young man with acute COVID-19. CDR3 region: CASSLRGATDTQYF. The CDR3 DNA is TGTGCCAGCAGCCTCAGGGGGGCCACAGATACGCAGTATTTT.